The 12 T cell receptor beta chains presented below share a single source sample, sequenced in a study of blood T cells in healthy people across ages (dated by TCRdb to between 2015 and 2017). Library creation used 5' RACE. The run used an Illumina HiSeq 2500. A second PCR of about 6 to 11 cycles was run with a J-beta primer mix and a sample-barcoded 5' primer. TCRdb's own reprocessing of the public reads used fastp at Q25 and MiXCR and kept productive beta chains. Entries that share a CDR3 protein sequence are merged under the most common genes and DNA. Present in this sample are 1.5 million to 2 million distinct CDR3 sequences, roughly 27% of which were seen just once. 7% to 9% of the sample is in the top ten clones. Sample: blood. The receptors were gathered from a woman in her thirties in good health.

The V and J genes are TRBV4-1 and TRBJ1-6, with D hard to call. The CDR3 has 14 residues. With 3 bases removed from V and 7 bases from J, the gap between germline ends came to 10 bases. CDR1 and CDR2 from the germline V gene are MGHRA and YSYEKL. The CDR3 region is CASSQFGENSPLHF. CDR3 nucleotides: TGCGCCAGCAGCCAGTTCGGGGAAAATTCACCCCTCCACTTT.

This rearrangement joins TRBV28 to TRBJ2-3, with TRBD1 identical over 8 bases. Germline lookup yields CDR1 MDHEN and CDR2 SYDVKM. V was clipped by 10 bases and J by 2 bases; unmatched bases: 11. CDR3 length equals 15 residues. DNA of the CDR3: TGTGCCACAACCGGGACAGGCTTCAACACAGATACGCAGTATTTT. Translating gives CATTGTGFNTDTQYF.

This clonotype has ten or more counts. The chain uses TRBV15 and TRBJ2-7; TRBD1 agrees at 8 bases. The CDR3 has 14 residues. J gave up 2 bases and V 5 bases, and 5 bases lay outside the gene matches. Germline CDR1 LNHNV, CDR2 YYDKDF (reference sequence). CDR3 protein: CATSGTGQAYEQYF. CDR3 bases: TGTGCCACCAGCGGTACGGGACAGGCCTACGAGCAGTACTTC.

The chain recombines TRBV5-1 with TRBJ2-5; D gene ambiguous. From germline, CDR1 is SGHRS and CDR2 YFSETQ. This CDR3 comprises 15 residues. The V end lost 4 bases, the J end lost 5 bases, and 18 bases lay between the germline ends. CDR3 protein: CASSPMTGVGETQYF. The CDR3 DNA reads TGCGCCAGCAGCCCCATGACTGGGGTGGGGGAGACCCAGTACTTC. The whole variable domain, filled in from reference TRBV5-1 and TRBJ2-5, reads KAGVTQTPRYLIKTRGQQVTLSCSPISGHRSVSWYQQTPGQGLQFLFEYFSETQRNKGNFPGRFSGRQFSNSRSEMNVSTLELGDSALYLCASSPMTGVGETQYFGPGTRLLVL.

V is TRBV5-1 and J is TRBJ2-3; 10 positions match TRBD1. Germline values: CDR1 SGHRS, CDR2 YFSETQ. Trimming took 7 bases from V and 2 from J; bases not matched to a gene: 4. CDR3 length: 14 amino acids. In nucleotides, the CDR3 is TGCGCCAGCGGCGGGACAGGGGACACAGATACGCAGTATTTT. Its translation: CASGGTGDTDTQYF.

This clonotype was seen only a few times. The chain uses TRBV4-1 and TRBJ1-5, with 9 bases that match TRBD1. After removal of 5 bases from V and 3 bases from J, the junction contained 8 bases not matched to a gene. CDR1 MGHRA and CDR2 YSYEKL come from the germline V gene. This CDR3 region has 16 residues. CDR3 coding DNA: TGCGCCAGCAGCTCGGGGACAGGGAGGATCAATCAGCCCCAGCATTTT. Protein sequence: CASSSGTGRINQPQHF.

Comment on this clonotype: The junction departs from germline at one end; a sequencing error may be responsible. The chain has TRBV7-6 and TRBJ2-1; possible D gene TRBD2, 7 bases. The length of the CDR3 is 15 residues. The germline CDR1 and CDR2 sequences are SGHVS and FNYEAQ. CDR3 sequence: CAGSKGGLSYNEQFF. DNA of the CDR3: TGTGCCGGCAGTAAGGGGGGGCTCTCCTACAATGAGCAGTTCTTC.

The V and J genes are TRBV5-1 and TRBJ2-3; a possible D gene is TRBD1 (7 bases). Trimming shortened V by 5 bases and J by 3 bases, and 13 bases separated the two germline ends. The CDR3 covers 14 residues. Germline CDR1 SGHRS, CDR2 YFSETQ. The DNA of the CDR3 is TGCGCCAGCAGGGACAGGAGGGGGACAGATACGCAGTATTTT. Encoded protein: CASRDRRGTDTQYF.

The table lists this clonotype with a count of one. The gene calls are TRBV12-3 or TRBV12-4 and TRBJ2-1; 13 nucleotides align to TRBD2. The V and J ends lost 6 bases and 8 bases, in that order; junction bases with no gene match: 13. The CDR3 is made up of 17 amino acids. The CDR3 sequence is CASRPLGGTSGNDEQFF. CDR3 bases: TGTGCCAGCAGGCCATTAGGCGGGACTAGCGGGAACGATGAGCAGTTCTTC.

Remarks on this clonotype: The junction shows a germline mismatch at one end, possibly a read error. The V gene is TRBV12-3 or TRBV12-4, the J gene TRBJ2-6; 15 nucleotides match TRBD2. This CDR3 has 21 amino acids. Here the CDR3 reads CANSPPGLAGGQGAGANVLTF. As DNA, the CDR3 is TGTGCCAACAGTCCTCCGGGACTAGCGGGGGGCCAGGGAGCTGGGGCCAACGTCCTGACTTTC.

V and J are TRBV29-1 and TRBJ2-4; TRBD1 agrees at 12 bases. The tail of the sequence fits TRBJ2-7 better, so the J call may be wrong. There are 17 residues in the CDR3. CDR1 and CDR2 from the germline V gene are SQVTM and ANQGSEA. The CDR3 nucleotides read TGCAGCCCCTTGGCGCCTTGGGACAGGGGGCGGTGGTACGAGCAGTACTTC. Translating gives CSPLAPWDRGRWYEQYF.

This clonotype occurred many times. V gene TRBV12-3 or TRBV12-4 combines with J gene TRBJ2-5; maybe TRBD2 (5 bases). The CDR3 is made up of 14 amino acids. The V and J ends lost 6 bases and 2 bases respectively, with 13 bases between them. CDR3 sequence: CASRSRTSQETQYF. CDR3 coding DNA: TGTGCCAGCAGGTCGAGGACTTCTCAAGAGACCCAGTACTTC.